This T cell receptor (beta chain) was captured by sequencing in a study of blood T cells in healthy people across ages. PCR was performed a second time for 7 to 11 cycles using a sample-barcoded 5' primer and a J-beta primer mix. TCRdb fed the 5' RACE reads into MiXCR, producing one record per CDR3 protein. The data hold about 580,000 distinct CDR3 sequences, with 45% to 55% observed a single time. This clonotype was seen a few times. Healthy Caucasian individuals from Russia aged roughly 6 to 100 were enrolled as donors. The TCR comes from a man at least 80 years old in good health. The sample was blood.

For the CDR3, the DNA is TGTGCCAGCAGCTTAGTTAGGACAGGGAAAAATTCACCCCTCCACTTT. It translates to CASSLVRTGKNSPLHF. This chain connects TRBV7-2 to TRBJ1-6, with TRBD1 identical over 8 bases. The V gene's germline CDR1 is SGHTA and CDR2 FQGNSA. The junction had 6 bases not matched to a gene; V was cut back by 1 base and J by 7 bases. The CDR3 has 16 residues.